This T cell receptor beta chain was observed in a study of neurological immune-mediated disorders. Study summary: There were about 35 multiple sclerosis patients; about 31 were relapsing-remitting and 3 were secondary progressive. Study conclusions and caveats: The multiple sclerosis repertoire cluster lacked an association with any feature, whether clinical or MRI. Private repertoires in all groups were suggested by the absence of shared CDR3 amino acid sequences among expanded clones across subjects.

This CDR3 is 18 amino acids long. V shed 7 bases and J shed 0 bases, with 22 bases lying between them. Germline V gene data show CDR1 as MNHEY and CDR2 as SVGEGT. Template-switch 5'RACE cDNA synthesis added a 10-nucleotide unique molecular identifier. Each CDR3 protein gets one entry after TCRdb re-called the 5' RACE reads with MiXCR. The repertoire holds tens of thousands of distinct CDR3 sequences, with roughly 3.2% as singletons. This clonotype was seen many times. Antigen specificity is unknown. The TCR comes from a woman between 50 and 59 years old with multiple sclerosis. The sample comprised PBMCs. The chain employs TRBV6-2 or TRBV6-3 and TRBJ2-1; either TRBD1 or TRBD2 may supply D (5 bases each). CDR3 residues: CASMGPPYQRSSYNEQFF. CDR3 DNA sequence: TGTGCCAGCATGGGACCCCCCTACCAACGAAGCTCCTACAATGAGCAGTTCTTC.